This T cell receptor (beta chain) was found in a study of OX40 agonist ivuxolimab in advanced cancers. Findings of the study overall: There were, on average, more expanded clones in CD8+ T cells than in CD4+. Both blood CD4+ and CD8+ T cells showed clonal growth by week 6 at 0.1 to 3.0 mg/kg.

Patients were ineligible given autoimmune disease history or systemic immunosuppression. Baseline, cycle 4 day 1, and cycle 7 day 1 were the blood sampling points. As concerns this clone: Its target is not known.

The CDR3 is made up of 15 amino acids. CDR1 is LGHNA and CDR2 is YNFKEQ in the germline V gene. V dropped 0 bases and J dropped 6 bases, with 15 bases sitting between them. Clones were read by immunoSEQ multiplex PCR, and TCRdb kept only the in-frame ones, dropping some. The data contain under 140,000 clones, around nine tenths of them singletons. The origin of this receptor is an adult with an advanced solid tumor such as melanoma, head and neck, liver or kidney cancer. The material sequenced was CD4+ or CD8+ T cells sorted from blood, taken in a trial of the OX40 agonist ivuxolimab. The rearrangement links TRBV4-2 to TRBJ2-7, with D uncertain. Written as DNA, the CDR3 is TGTGCCAGCAGCCAAGATGTGGCAGGTCGGAGCGAGCAGTACTTC. It yields the protein CASSQDVAGRSEQYF.